This TCR beta chain was observed in a study of T cells after yellow fever vaccination. Looking at the study overall: Low-cell-number fractions underwent preparation using SMART-Seq v4 Ultra Low Input.

One entry per CDR3 protein, called by TCRdb with MiXCR from the 5' RACE reads. The sample carries around 320,000 distinct CDR3 sequences, under 9% recorded once. The J segment lost 2 bases and the V segment lost 6 bases, leaving 5 bases of the junction unmatched. Germline values: CDR1 MNHNY, CDR2 SVGAGI (reference sequence). The CDR3 contains 14 residues. This clonotype was detected only a few times. As yet, its antigen is unknown. Overall study findings and caveats: A small proportion of clonotypes was detected in both the CD4 and CD8 compartments. Sorted repertoires could include abundant contaminating clonotypes from bulk cells. Booster sampling recovered most clones from primary vaccination (under 98% CD4, approximately 90% CD8).

The source of this sequence is a man younger than 35 who received the YFV17D yellow fever vaccine. The sample in question was CD4+ T cells sorted from PBMCs, obtained 5 days after the yellow fever booster vaccination. The chain combines TRBV6-6 with TRBJ2-5, with 8 positions matching TRBD1. This chain's CDR3 is CASRDTGGQETQYF. CDR3 nucleotides: TGTGCCAGCAGAGACACAGGGGGGCAAGAGACCCAGTACTTC.